The source of this T cell receptor (beta chain) is a study of PD-1 blockade in classical Hodgkin lymphoma. Whole-study context: A 3 mg/kg intravenous dose of nivolumab was received by patients every 2 weeks. Regarding the study as a whole: By C4D1, diversity of CD4+ TCRs had risen significantly, whereas that of CD8+ TCRs had not.

There are a few counts of this clone. Its antigen is currently unknown. The protocol was immunoSEQ multiplex PCR, while the TCRdb copy is restricted to in-frame clones and leaves out a portion. In the table there are about 150,000 clones, approximately 81% of which are singletons. All trial patients relapsed after autologous stem cell transplantation. This CDR3 region has 16 residues. Trimming took 5 bases from V and 4 from J, leaving 18 bases between them. Germline V gene data show CDR1 as LNHDA and CDR2 as SQIVND (reference sequence). The chain uses TRBV19 and TRBJ1-3, with D maybe TRBD1 (6 bases). This clonotype was obtained from a human donor with classical Hodgkin lymphoma. Sequenced material: peripheral blood mononuclear cells (PBMCs), taken before the second cycle of nivolumab. CDR3 in amino acids: CASSPRKQGIGNTIYF. CDR3 nucleotides: TGTGCCAGTAGTCCACGTAAACAGGGTATCGGAAACACCATATATTTT.